This entry describes one T cell receptor beta chain. This specimen belongs to a study of control samples from healthy donors and cancer patients. The CDR3 has 12 amino acids. The V end lost 10 bases, the J end lost 4 bases, and 13 bases lay between the germline ends. Per the germline V gene, CDR1 is ENHRY and CDR2 is SYGVKD. Clones were read by immunoSEQ multiplex PCR, and TCRdb kept only the in-frame ones, dropping some. Of 98,000 or so clones in the sample, about 87% were seen once. Sequencing was done on a sample of blood. V is TRBV10-3 and J is TRBJ1-1; D is unclear. The TCR comes from a woman in her 70s in good health. DNA for the CDR3: TGTGCCACTAAGGAGGGCCGCACTGAAGCTTTCTTT. Amino acid sequence: CATKEGRTEAFF.